Presented here are 13 T cell receptor beta chains from one specimen sequenced in a study of identical twins. TCRdb re-called the 5' RACE reads with MiXCR, one entry per CDR3 protein. The data hold around 250,000 distinct CDR3 sequences, with about 8% observed a single time. These data are also associated with another study on yellow fever vaccine responses in identical twins.

Sequenced input: CD8+ T cells sorted from blood. The receptor set was obtained from a woman younger than 30 in good health.

This clonotype showed up just a few times. The rearrangement links TRBV6-5 to TRBJ2-7, with TRBD2 matching 12 bases. V dropped 2 bases and J dropped 2; count of bases not matched to a gene: 4. This CDR3 has 16 amino acids. The V gene's germline CDR1 is MNHEY and CDR2 SVGAGI. For the CDR3, the DNA is TGTGCCAGCAGTTACCAGCTAGCGGGAGGGGCCTACGAGCAGTACTTC. Its translation: CASSYQLAGGAYEQYF.

This clonotype was recorded many times. The chain links TRBV28 to TRBJ1-1, with D possibly TRBD1 on 5 matching bases. The CDR3 has 11 residues. Trimming cost V 4 bases and J 6 bases, with 6 bases left between them. In germline, CDR1 is MDHEN, CDR2 SYDVKM. CDR3 in DNA: TGTGCCAGCAGTTCGGGGGCTGAAGCTTTCTTT. Translation: CASSSGAEAFF. Full variable domain (missing parts from reference TRBV28 and TRBJ1-1): DVKVTQSSRYLVKRTGEKVFLECVQDMDHENMFWYRQDPGLGLRLIYFSYDVKMKEKGDIPEGYSVSREKKERFSLILESASTNQTSMYLCASSSGAEAFFGQGTRLTVV.

Here the CDR3 reads CASSQKQNSYNSPLHF. Here the CDR3 DNA reads TGCGCCAGCAGCCAGAAACAGAACTCCTATAATTCACCCCTCCACTTT. This chain joins TRBV4-1 and TRBJ1-6; no definite D call. The CDR3 runs to 16 residues. Germline V gene sequence: CDR1 MGHRA, CDR2 YSYEKL. V dropped 3 bases and J dropped 0 bases, with 9 bases sitting between them.

This clonotype was recorded many times. The chain joins TRBV10-2 to TRBJ1-6, with D possibly matching TRBD1 (5 bases). Germline V gene lookup returns CDR1 WSHSY and CDR2 SAAADI. The CDR3 length is 11 residues. V was trimmed by 3 bases and J by 11 bases, leaving 5 bases between them. The CDR3 DNA reads TGCGCCAGCAGTGAAGGGGCACCCCTCCACTTT. This translates into CASSEGAPLHF.

This clonotype was counted a few times. This rearrangement joins TRBV12-3 or TRBV12-4 to TRBJ1-6; 7 positions agree with TRBD1. The CDR3 runs to 14 residues. V lost 7 bases and J lost 7; bases outside the gene matches: 7. The CDR3 DNA follows: TGTGCCAGCACCCCAGGACAGGAGAATTCACCCCTCCACTTT. The encoded protein is CASTPGQENSPLHF.

A few counts support this clonotype. The chain carries TRBV29-1 and TRBJ1-4; unclear D gene. Per germline, CDR1 SQVTM and CDR2 ANQGSEA. V was cut by 2 bases and J by 7 bases, with 17 bases left in between. The CDR3 contains 15 residues. The CDR3 here is CSVEPKSKRGEKLFF. The CDR3 DNA is TGCAGCGTTGAACCGAAAAGCAAACGGGGTGAAAAACTGTTTTTT.

This clonotype was counted at least ten times. J is TRBJ2-7 and V is TRBV4-3, with 7 bases matching TRBD1. Germline V lookup: CDR1 LGHNA, CDR2 YSLEER. This CDR3 spans 15 amino acids. With 0 bases clipped from V and 1 base from J, the junction kept 3 bases outside the gene matches. CDR3 amino acids: CASSQELTGSYEQYF. The CDR3 DNA is TGCGCCAGCAGCCAAGAATTGACAGGGTCCTACGAGCAGTACTTC.

This clonotype was picked up a small number of times. This chain joins TRBV24-1 and TRBJ2-2; 8 bases agree with TRBD2. The V gene's germline CDR1 is KGHDR and CDR2 SFDVKD. The CDR3 consists of 15 residues. J lost 6 bases, V lost 4 bases, and 6 bases had no gene match. The CDR3 spells CATSEPGLDPGELFF. The CDR3 DNA is TGTGCCACCAGTGAACCGGGACTAGATCCCGGGGAGCTGTTTTTT.

This clonotype was seen more than once but under ten times. This chain connects TRBV27 to TRBJ2-7, with D tentatively TRBD1 or TRBD2 (6 bases each). Trimming removed 0 bases from V and 3 bases from J, with 9 bases in between. This CDR3 has 14 residues. The germline V gene has CDR1 MNHEY and CDR2 SMNVEV (reference sequence). CDR3 sequence: CASSLSGGRYEQYF. The CDR3 DNA reads TGTGCCAGCAGTTTATCTGGGGGGCGCTACGAGCAGTACTTC.

This clonotype was seen ten or more times. The V gene is TRBV9, the J gene TRBJ2-2, with D perhaps TRBD2 (6 bases). Between the trimmed V and J ends, which lost 2 bases and 0 bases, there was a span of 8 bases. CDR1 and CDR2 (germline): SGDLS, YYNGEE. The CDR3 sequence is 15 residues long. CDR3 loop: CASSVSGTNTGELFF. The CDR3 region has the DNA TGTGCCAGCAGCGTTAGCGGTACGAACACCGGGGAGCTGTTTTTT.

This clonotype was detected only a few times. The chain combines TRBV9 with TRBJ2-1; D could derive from TRBD1 or TRBD2 (6 bases each). The germline CDR1 and CDR2 sequences are SGDLS and YYNGEE. This CDR3 spans 15 amino acids. The V end lost 4 bases, the J end lost 1 base, and 12 bases lay between the germline ends. CDR3 region: CASSSGGGSYNEQFF. CDR3 sequence (DNA): TGTGCCAGCAGCTCCGGAGGGGGGTCCTACAATGAGCAGTTCTTC. Drawing the rest from reference TRBV9 and TRBJ2-1, the complete variable domain is DSGVTQTPKHLITATGQRVTLRCSPRSGDLSVYWYQQSLDQGLQFLIQYYNGEERAKGNILERFSAQQFPDLHSELNLSSLELGDSALYFCASSSGGGSYNEQFFGPGTRLTVL.

Ten or more counts support this clonotype. V usage is TRBV7-8 and J usage is TRBJ1-5; the D gene is possibly TRBD1 (5 bases). Germline CDR1 and CDR2: SGHVS and FQNEAQ. With 1 base removed from V and 5 bases from J, the gap between germline ends came to 9 bases. The CDR3 is 14 residues long. CDR3 region: CASSLELGDQPQHF. DNA of the CDR3: TGTGCCAGCAGCTTAGAACTAGGGGATCAGCCCCAGCATTTT.

This clonotype was seen many times. The V gene is TRBV6-1, the J gene TRBJ2-5, with 11 bases identical to TRBD2. Looked up from germline, CDR1 is MNHNS and CDR2 is SASEGT. The CDR3 consists of 17 residues. V lost 4 bases and J lost 1; bases outside the gene matches: 8. CDR3 DNA: TGTGCCAGCAGTGCGCCGCATAGCGGGAGGGTCCAAGAGACCCAGTACTTC. This gives the protein CASSAPHSGRVQETQYF.